This T cell receptor beta chain stems from a study of CD8 T cells in ankylosing spondylitis. This clonotype was picked up a small number of times. Its antigen is unknown. TCRdb itself ran the 5' RACE reads through MiXCR, one entry per CDR3 protein. The table has approximately 240,000 distinct CDR3 sequences, approximately 24% seen once. Trimming removed 5 bases at V and 2 bases at J, with 14 bases between. Germline V gene sequence: CDR1 SGHAT, CDR2 FQNNGV. CDR3 size: 15 residues. Study results and caveats: Characteristic of ankylosing spondylitis blood, it appeared, was a TCR beta motif comprising about eight highly homologous variants. The clones that were linked to disease were reported to be significantly enriched in matched synovial fluid samples from ankylosing spondylitis patients. A CD8+ phenotype characterized the disease-linked clones, which were relatively rare in peripheral blood.

This receptor was taken from a male donor with ankylosing spondylitis or in good health (not recorded which). The chain combines TRBV11-2 with TRBJ2-3, with D perhaps TRBD1 (5 bases). The sample was blood, either unsorted or a sorted T cell fraction (not recorded which). This CDR3 is CASSLGQKNTDTQYF. The CDR3 region has the DNA TGTGCCAGCAGCCTGGGGCAGAAAAACACAGATACGCAGTATTTT.